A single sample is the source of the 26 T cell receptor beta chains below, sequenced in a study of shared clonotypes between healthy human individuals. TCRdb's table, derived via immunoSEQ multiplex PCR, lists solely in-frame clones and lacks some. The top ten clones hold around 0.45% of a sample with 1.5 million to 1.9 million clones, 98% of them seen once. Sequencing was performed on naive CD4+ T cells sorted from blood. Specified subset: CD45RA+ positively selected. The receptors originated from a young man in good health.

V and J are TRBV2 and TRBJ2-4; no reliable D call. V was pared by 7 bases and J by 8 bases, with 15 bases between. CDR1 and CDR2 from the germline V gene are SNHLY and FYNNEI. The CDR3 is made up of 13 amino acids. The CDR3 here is CASTKLWDYIQYF. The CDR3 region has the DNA TGTGCCAGCACTAAGTTGTGGGATTACATTCAGTACTTC.

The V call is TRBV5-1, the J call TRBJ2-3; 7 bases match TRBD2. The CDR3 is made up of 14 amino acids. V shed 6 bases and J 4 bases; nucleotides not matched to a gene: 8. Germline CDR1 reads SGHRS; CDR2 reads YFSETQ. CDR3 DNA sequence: TGCGCCAGCACCATCCGGGAGGCGGCAGATACGCAGTATTTT. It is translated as CASTIREAADTQYF.

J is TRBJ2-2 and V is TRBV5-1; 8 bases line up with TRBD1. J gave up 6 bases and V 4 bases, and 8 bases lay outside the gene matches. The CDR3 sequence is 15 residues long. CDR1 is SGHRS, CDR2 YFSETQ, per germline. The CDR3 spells CASSTKTGAAGELFF. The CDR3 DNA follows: TGCGCCAGCAGCACTAAGACAGGGGCTGCCGGGGAGCTGTTTTTT.

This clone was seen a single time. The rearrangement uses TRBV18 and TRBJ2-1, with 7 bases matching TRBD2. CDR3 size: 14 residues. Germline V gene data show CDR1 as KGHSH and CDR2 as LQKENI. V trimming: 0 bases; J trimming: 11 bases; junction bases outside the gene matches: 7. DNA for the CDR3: TGTGCCAGCTCACCACCGGGGGGGAGCCGGAAGCAGTTCTTC. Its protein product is CASSPPGGSRKQFF.

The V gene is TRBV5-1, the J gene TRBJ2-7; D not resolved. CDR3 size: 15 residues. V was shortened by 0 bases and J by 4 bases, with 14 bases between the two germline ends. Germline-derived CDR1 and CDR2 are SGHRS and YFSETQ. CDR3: CASSLEVALGYEQYF. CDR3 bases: TGCGCCAGCAGCTTGGAAGTGGCCCTTGGGTACGAGCAGTACTTC.

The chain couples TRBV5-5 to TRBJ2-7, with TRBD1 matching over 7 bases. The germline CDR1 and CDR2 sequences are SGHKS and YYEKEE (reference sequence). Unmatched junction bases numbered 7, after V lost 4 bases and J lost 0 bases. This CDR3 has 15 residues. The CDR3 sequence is CASSPRQGNSYEQYF. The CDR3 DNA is TGTGCCAGCAGCCCCCGACAGGGCAACTCCTACGAGCAGTACTTC. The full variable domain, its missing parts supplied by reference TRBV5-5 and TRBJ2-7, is DAGVTQSPTHLIKTRGQQVTLRCSPISGHKSVSWYQQVLGQGPQFIFQYYEKEERGRGNFPDRFSARQFPNYSSELNVNALLLGDSALYLCASSPRQGNSYEQYFGPGTRLTVT.

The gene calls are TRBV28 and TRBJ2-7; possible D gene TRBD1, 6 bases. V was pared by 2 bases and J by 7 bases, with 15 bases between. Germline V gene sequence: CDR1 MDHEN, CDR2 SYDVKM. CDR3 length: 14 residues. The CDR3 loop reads CASSLGDKFGEQYF. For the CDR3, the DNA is TGTGCCAGCAGTTTAGGGGACAAATTTGGGGAGCAGTACTTC.

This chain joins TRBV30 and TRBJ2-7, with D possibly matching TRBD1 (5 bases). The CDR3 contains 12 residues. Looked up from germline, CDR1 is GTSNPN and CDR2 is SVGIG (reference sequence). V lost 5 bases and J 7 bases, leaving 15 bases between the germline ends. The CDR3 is CAWDGALGEQYF. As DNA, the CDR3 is TGTGCCTGGGATGGGGCCTTGGGTGAGCAGTACTTC.

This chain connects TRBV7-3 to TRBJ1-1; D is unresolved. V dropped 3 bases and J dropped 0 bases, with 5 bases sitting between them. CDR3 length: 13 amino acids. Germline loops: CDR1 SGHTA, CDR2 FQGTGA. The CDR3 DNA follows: TGTGCCAGCAGCTTCGGCATGAACACTGAAGCTTTCTTT. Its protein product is CASSFGMNTEAFF.

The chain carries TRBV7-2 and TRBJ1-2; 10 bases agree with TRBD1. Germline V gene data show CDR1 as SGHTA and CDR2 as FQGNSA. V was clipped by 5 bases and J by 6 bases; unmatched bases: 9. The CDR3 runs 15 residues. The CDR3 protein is CASSRSPGQGNGYTF. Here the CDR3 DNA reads TGTGCCAGCAGCCGTAGCCCGGGACAGGGGAATGGCTACACCTTC.

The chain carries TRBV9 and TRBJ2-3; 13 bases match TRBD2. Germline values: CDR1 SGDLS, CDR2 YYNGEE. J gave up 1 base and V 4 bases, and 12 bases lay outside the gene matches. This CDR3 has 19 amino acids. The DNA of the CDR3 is TGTGCCAGCAGCACCCGTACCGGGACTAGCGGGACCGGCACAGATACGCAGTATTTT. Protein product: CASSTRTGTSGTGTDTQYF.

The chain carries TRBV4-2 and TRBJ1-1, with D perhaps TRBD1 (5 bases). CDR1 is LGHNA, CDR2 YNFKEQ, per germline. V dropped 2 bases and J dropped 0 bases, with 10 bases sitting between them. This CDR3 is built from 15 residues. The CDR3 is CASSQNGGVNTEAFF. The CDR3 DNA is TGTGCCAGCAGCCAAAACGGGGGGGTGAACACTGAAGCTTTCTTT.

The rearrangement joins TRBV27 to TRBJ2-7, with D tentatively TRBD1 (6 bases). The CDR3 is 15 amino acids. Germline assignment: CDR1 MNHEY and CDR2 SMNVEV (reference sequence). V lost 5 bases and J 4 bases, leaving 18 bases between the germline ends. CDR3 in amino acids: CASSVSSDRRYEQYF. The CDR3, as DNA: TGTGCCAGCAGTGTGTCGAGCGACAGGAGATACGAGCAGTACTTC.

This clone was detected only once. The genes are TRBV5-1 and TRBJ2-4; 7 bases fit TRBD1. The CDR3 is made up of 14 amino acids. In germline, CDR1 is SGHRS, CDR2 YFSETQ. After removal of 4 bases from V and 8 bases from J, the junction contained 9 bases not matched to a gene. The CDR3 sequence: CASSPWTQGDIQYF. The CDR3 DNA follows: TGCGCCAGCAGCCCATGGACTCAGGGGGACATTCAGTACTTC.

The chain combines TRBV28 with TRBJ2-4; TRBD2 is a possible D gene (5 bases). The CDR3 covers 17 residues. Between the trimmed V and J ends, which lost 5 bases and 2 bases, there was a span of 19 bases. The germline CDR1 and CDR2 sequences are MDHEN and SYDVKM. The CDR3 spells CASSPTPFSGSKNIQYF. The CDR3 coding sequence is TGTGCCAGCAGTCCAACCCCCTTCTCGGGGTCCAAAAACATTCAGTACTTC. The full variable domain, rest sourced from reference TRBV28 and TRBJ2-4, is DVKVTQSSRYLVKRTGEKVFLECVQDMDHENMFWYRQDPGLGLRLIYFSYDVKMKEKGDIPEGYSVSREKKERFSLILESASTNQTSMYLCASSPTPFSGSKNIQYFGAGTRLSVL.

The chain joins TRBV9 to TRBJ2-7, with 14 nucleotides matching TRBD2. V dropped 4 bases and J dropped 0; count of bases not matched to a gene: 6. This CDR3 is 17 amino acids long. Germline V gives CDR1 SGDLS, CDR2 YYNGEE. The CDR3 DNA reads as TGTGCCAGCAGCAGTGGGGGGACTAGCGGGAGCTCCTACGAGCAGTACTTC. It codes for CASSSGGTSGSSYEQYF.

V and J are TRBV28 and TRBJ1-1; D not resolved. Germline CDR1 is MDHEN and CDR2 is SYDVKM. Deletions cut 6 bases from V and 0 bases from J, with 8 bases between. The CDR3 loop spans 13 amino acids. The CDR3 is CASSTRMNTEAFF. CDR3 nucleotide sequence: TGTGCCAGCAGCACTAGGATGAACACTGAAGCTTTCTTT.

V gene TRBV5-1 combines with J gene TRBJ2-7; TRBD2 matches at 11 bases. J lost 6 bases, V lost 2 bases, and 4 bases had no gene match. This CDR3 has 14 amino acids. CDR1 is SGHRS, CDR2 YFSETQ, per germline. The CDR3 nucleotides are TGCGCCAGCAGCTTTGGGCTAGCGGGAGGCGAGCAGTACTTC. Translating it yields CASSFGLAGGEQYF.

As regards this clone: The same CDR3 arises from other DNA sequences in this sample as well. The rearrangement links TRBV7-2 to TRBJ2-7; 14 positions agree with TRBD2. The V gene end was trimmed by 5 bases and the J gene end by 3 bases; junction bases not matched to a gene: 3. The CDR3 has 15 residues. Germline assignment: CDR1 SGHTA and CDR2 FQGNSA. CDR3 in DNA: TGTGCCAGCAGCCCGGGACTAGCGGGAGTCTACGAGCAGTACTTC. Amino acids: CASSPGLAGVYEQYF.

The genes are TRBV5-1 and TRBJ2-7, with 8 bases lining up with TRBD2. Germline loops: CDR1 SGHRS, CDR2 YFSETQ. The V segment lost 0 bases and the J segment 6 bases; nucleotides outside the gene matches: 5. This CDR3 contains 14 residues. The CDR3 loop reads CASSLDGRGSEQYF. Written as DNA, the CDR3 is TGCGCCAGCAGCTTGGACGGGAGGGGTAGCGAGCAGTACTTC.

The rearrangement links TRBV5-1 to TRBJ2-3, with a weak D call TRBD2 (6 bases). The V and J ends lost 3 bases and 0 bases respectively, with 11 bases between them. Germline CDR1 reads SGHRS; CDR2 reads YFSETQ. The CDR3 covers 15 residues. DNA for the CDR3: TGCGCCAGCAGCTCGGAGGGGACTAGCACAGATACGCAGTATTTT. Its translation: CASSSEGTSTDTQYF.

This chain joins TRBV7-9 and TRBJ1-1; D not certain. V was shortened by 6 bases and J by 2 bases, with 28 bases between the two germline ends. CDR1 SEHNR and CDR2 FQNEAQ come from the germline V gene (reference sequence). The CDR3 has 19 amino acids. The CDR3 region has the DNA TGTGCCAGCAGTAGCTATACGTCGCTGCGCAGCAAGCACAACACTGAAGCTTTCTTT. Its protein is CASSSYTSLRSKHNTEAFF.

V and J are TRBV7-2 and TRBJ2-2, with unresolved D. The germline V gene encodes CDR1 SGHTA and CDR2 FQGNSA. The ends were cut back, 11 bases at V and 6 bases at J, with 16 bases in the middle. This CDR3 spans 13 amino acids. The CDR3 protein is CAGSGPNAGELFF. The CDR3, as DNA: TGTGCCGGCTCCGGGCCAAATGCCGGGGAGCTGTTTTTT.

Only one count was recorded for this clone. The CDR3 DNA follows: TGTGCCAGCAGTCCAGGACTAGCGGGGAGGGAGACCCAGTACTTC. This sequence encodes CASSPGLAGRETQYF. The V call is TRBV6-4, the J call TRBJ2-5; 12 nucleotides line up with TRBD2. The ends lost 5 bases at V and 5 bases at J; junction bases unmatched: 6. Germline assignment: CDR1 MRHNA and CDR2 SNTAGT. The CDR3 extends over 15 amino acids.

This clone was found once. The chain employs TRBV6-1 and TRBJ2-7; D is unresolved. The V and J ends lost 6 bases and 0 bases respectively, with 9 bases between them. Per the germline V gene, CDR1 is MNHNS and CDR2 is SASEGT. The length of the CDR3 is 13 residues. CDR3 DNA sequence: TGTGCCAGCAGGCACGCGAGCTCCTACGAGCAGTACTTC. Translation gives CASRHASSYEQYF.

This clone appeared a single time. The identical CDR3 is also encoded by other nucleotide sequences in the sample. This chain's CDR3 is CASSFGGSGANVLTF. DNA of the CDR3: TGTGCCAGCAGTTTCGGAGGCTCTGGGGCCAACGTCCTGACTTTC. The chain recombines TRBV27 with TRBJ2-6; possible D gene TRBD2, 5 bases. The CDR3 runs 15 residues. Germline V gene sequence: CDR1 MNHEY, CDR2 SMNVEV (reference sequence). The V gene lost 3 bases and the J gene lost 0 bases, with 6 bases spanning the gap.